This T cell receptor (beta chain) is drawn from a study of Ad26.COV2.S vaccination and SARS-CoV-2 variants. Study-level points and caveats: Reportedly, after vaccination the spike-specific CD8+ and CD4+ T cell responses displayed substantial breadth.

Treatment reported: about 20 received Ad26.COV2.S at low or high dose, single or two shots; about 5 received placebo; per-sample allocation not given. Vaccine and placebo recipients were sampled on day 63 after the first injection. A word on this clone: Its antigen remains unidentified.

Deletions cut 2 bases from V and 5 bases from J, with 14 bases between. This CDR3 region has 14 residues. Germline loops: CDR1 SQVTM, CDR2 ANQGSEA. Produced via immunoSEQ multiplex PCR; TCRdb's table is partial and in-frame only. This sample has 430,000 or so clones; roughly 89% occur once, and the top ten carry approximately 2.5%. This specimen consisted of peripheral blood, obtained in a trial of Ad26.COV2.S vaccine versus placebo. The chain uses TRBV29-1 and TRBJ2-3; D is unclear. The TCR was taken from a person between 18 and 59 years old who received the Ad26.COV2.S COVID-19 vaccine or a placebo. For the CDR3, the DNA is TGCAGCGTTGAAAGGACCCCCCAAGGAGATACGCAGTATTTT. It specifies CSVERTPQGDTQYF.